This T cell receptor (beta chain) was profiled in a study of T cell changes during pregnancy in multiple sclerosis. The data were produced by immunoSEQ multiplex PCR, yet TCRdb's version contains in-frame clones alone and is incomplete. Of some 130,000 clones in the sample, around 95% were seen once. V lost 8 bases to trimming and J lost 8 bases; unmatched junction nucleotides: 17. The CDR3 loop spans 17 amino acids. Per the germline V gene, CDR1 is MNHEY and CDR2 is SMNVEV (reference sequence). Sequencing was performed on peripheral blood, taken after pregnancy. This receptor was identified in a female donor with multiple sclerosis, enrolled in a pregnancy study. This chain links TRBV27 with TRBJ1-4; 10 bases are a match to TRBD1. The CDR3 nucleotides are TGTGCCAGCGGCCCGGGACAGGGGTTTTTGGCAGAGGAAAAACTGTTTTTT. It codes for CASGPGQGFLAEEKLFF.